Each of the 10 T cell receptor beta chains below was sequenced from the same sample in a study of cytomegalovirus exposure and HLA in healthy donors. It was with 60 Vbeta and 13 Jbeta primers that the PCR ran. Sequencing used immunoSEQ multiplex PCR; TCRdb keeps in-frame clones, though not all of them. The repertoire holds about 100,000 clones, with around 80% as singletons. Sequenced: PBMCs. Source of these receptors: a male donor in good health and CMV-seropositive.

The chain employs TRBV7-9 and TRBJ2-1, with no clear D. The CDR3 contains 15 residues. Germline values: CDR1 SEHNR, CDR2 FQNEAQ (reference sequence). Trimming removed 5 bases at V and 6 bases at J, with 17 bases between. DNA of the CDR3: TGTGCCAGCAGCCAAAAGGTCCGGGTCTCCAATGAGCAGTTCTTC. Translation: CASSQKVRVSNEQFF.

The rearrangement links TRBV14 to TRBJ2-7, with D unclear. The CDR3 spans 12 residues. The germline V and J ends were trimmed by 2 bases and 2 bases, with 4 bases remaining between them. Germline CDR1 and CDR2: SGHDN and FVKESK. In nucleotides, the CDR3 is TGTGCCAGCAGCCAAATCACCTACGAGCAGTACTTC. Encoded protein: CASSQITYEQYF.

The chain carries TRBV21-1 and TRBJ1-1; the table's D call TRBD1 went unverified against the DNA. TRBV21-1 is described as a pseudogene. This CDR3 is built from 18 residues. The CDR3 sequence is CASSNIGQGMNMNTEAFF. As DNA, the CDR3 is TGTGCCAGCAGCAATATTGGACAAGGGATGAACATGAACACTGAAGCTTTCTTT.

The chain carries TRBV5-4 and TRBJ2-7; D perhaps matches TRBD2 (6 bases). V lost 2 bases to trimming and J lost 2 bases, with 8 bases between them. The CDR3 runs to 13 residues. The germline V gene encodes CDR1 SGHNT and CDR2 YYREEE (reference sequence). As DNA, the CDR3 is TGTGCCAGCAGCTTCGGGGGAACCTACGAGCAGTACTTC. Its protein is CASSFGGTYEQYF.

The V gene is TRBV4-2, the J gene TRBJ1-6; D perhaps matches TRBD1 (6 bases). V gave up 0 bases and J gave up 3 bases, with 15 bases separating them. This CDR3 region has 18 residues. Germline values: CDR1 LGHNA, CDR2 YNFKEQ. The CDR3 reads CASSQDVAGEYYNSPLHF. CDR3 DNA: TGTGCCAGCAGCCAAGATGTGGCAGGGGAATACTATAATTCACCCCTCCACTTT.

This rearrangement joins TRBV6-5 to TRBJ1-2; D unclear. The CDR3 contains 13 residues. V shed 5 bases and J shed 0 bases, with 7 bases lying between them. Germline V gene lookup returns CDR1 MNHEY and CDR2 SVGAGI. Written as DNA, the CDR3 is TGTGCCAGCAGTGACACCACTAACTATGGCTACACCTTC. Translating it yields CASSDTTNYGYTF.

This clone was detected only a few times. The J gene is TRBJ1-5, the V gene TRBV29-1, with 7 nucleotides matching TRBD1. J gave up 11 bases and V 2 bases, and 3 bases lay outside the gene matches. Germline values: CDR1 SQVTM, CDR2 ANQGSEA. The CDR3 contains 11 residues. For the CDR3, the DNA is TGCAGCGTTGAAACCGGGACAGCCCAGCATTTT. Translation: CSVETGTAQHF.

The rearrangement uses TRBV5-1 and TRBJ2-3; TRBD1 matches 11 bases. Germline V CDR1 and CDR2: SGHRS, YFSETQ. The CDR3 totals 14 residues. V was clipped by 2 bases and J by 5 bases; unmatched bases: 1. The CDR3 sequence is CASSFGTGGDTQYF. CDR3 nucleotide sequence: TGCGCCAGCAGCTTCGGGACAGGGGGAGATACGCAGTATTTT.

This rearrangement joins TRBV7-9 to TRBJ2-6, with TRBD1 as a possible D gene (6 bases). Germline lookup yields CDR1 SEHNR and CDR2 FQNEAQ (reference sequence). The CDR3 is made up of 15 amino acids. Trimming took off 5 bases at V and 2 bases at J, with 10 bases between the two ends. The CDR3 loop reads CASSPGETGANVLTF. CDR3 nucleotides: TGTGCCAGCAGCCCAGGGGAGACTGGGGCCAACGTCCTGACTTTC.

V gene TRBV7-9 combines with J gene TRBJ1-1; 8 bases agree with TRBD1. Looked up from germline, CDR1 is SEHNR and CDR2 is FQNEAQ (reference sequence). J was trimmed by 5 bases and V by 5 bases; bases with no gene match: 4. The CDR3 is 13 amino acids. CDR3 protein: CASSPQGGTEAFF. The CDR3 DNA is TGTGCCAGCAGCCCACAGGGGGGTACTGAAGCTTTCTTT.